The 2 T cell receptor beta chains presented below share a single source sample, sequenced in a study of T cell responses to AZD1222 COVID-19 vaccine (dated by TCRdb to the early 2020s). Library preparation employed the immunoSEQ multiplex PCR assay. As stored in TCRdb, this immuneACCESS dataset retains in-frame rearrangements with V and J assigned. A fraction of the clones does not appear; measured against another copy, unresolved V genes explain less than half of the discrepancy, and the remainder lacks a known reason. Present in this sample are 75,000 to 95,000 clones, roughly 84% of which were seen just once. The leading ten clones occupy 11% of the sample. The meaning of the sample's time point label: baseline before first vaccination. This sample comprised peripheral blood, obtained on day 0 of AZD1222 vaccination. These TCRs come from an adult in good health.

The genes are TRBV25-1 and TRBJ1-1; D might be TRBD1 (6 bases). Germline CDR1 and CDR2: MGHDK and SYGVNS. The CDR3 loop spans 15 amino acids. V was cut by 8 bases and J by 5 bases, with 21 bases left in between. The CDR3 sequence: CASLRGGATWTEAFF. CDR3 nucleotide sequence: TGTGCCAGCCTCCGTGGGGGGGCTACGTGGACTGAAGCTTTCTTT. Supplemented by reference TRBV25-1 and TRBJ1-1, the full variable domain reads EADIYQTPRYLVIGTGKKITLECSQTMGHDKMYWYQQDPGMELHLIHYSYGVNSTEKGDLSSESTVSRIRTEHFPLTLESARPSHTSQYLCASLRGGATWTEAFFGQGTRLTVV.

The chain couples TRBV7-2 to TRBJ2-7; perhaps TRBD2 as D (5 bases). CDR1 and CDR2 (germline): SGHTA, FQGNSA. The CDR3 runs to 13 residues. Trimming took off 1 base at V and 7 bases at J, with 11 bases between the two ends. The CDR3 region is CASSLGPTGEQYF. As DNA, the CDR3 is TGTGCCAGCAGCTTAGGCCCCACGGGGGAGCAGTACTTC.